The entry that follows covers one TCR beta chain sequence. Its antigen remains unidentified. Germline CDR1 is LNHDA and CDR2 is SQIVND (reference sequence). The CDR3 loop spans 19 amino acids. Unmatched junction bases numbered 7, after V lost 1 base and J lost 2 bases. These data come from a study of sequential checkpoint blockade in melanoma. Across the whole study: TCRβ was sequenced from DNA of 90 or so pretreatment tumors. After nivolumab or ipilimumab alone, around 20 patients had week-13 rebiopsies. Study outcomes and limitations: T-cell fraction and clonality followed PD-L1 and CD8+ counts, not mutational load.

The treatment was: randomized to nivolumab then ipilimumab (arm A) or the reverse (arm B). Patients had received no earlier DNA-damaging chemotherapy. TCRdb's table, derived via immunoSEQ multiplex PCR, lists solely in-frame clones and lacks some. The sample consists of roughly 6,800 clones, about 28% of them appearing once. The input for sequencing was tumor tissue (inferred from file names), taken from a patient given nivolumab and ipilimumab in sequence. The chain recombines TRBV19 with TRBJ2-4; 14 nucleotides line up with TRBD2. This TCR was sampled from a human donor with melanoma. DNA of the CDR3: TGTGCCAGTAGTATAGTTGGGACTAGCGGGAGAAGGACCAAAAACATTCAGTACTTC. It encodes CASSIVGTSGRRTKNIQYF.